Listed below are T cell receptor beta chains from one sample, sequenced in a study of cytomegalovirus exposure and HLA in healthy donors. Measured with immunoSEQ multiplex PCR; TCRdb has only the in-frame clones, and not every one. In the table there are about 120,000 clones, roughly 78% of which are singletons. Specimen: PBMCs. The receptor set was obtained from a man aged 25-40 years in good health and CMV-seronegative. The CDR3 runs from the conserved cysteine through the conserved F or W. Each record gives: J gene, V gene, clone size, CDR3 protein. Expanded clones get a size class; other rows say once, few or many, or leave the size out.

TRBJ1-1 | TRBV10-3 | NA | CAIRKQGQDTEAFF
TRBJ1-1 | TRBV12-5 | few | CASGGQGANTEAFF
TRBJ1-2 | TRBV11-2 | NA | CASSLGDRVAYGYTF
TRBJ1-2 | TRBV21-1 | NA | CASSKVARMGGYTF
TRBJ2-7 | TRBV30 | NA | CAWDQGIPYEQYF
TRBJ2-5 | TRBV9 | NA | CASSPIWGRGDQETQYF
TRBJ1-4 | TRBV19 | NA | CASSIQTLDEKLFF
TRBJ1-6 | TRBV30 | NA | CAWIGDNSPLHF
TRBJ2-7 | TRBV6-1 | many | CASNDGTGYYEQYF
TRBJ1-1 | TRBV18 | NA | CASSSTQNTEAFF
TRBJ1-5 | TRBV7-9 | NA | CASSFGGAPNNQPQHF
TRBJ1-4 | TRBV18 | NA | CASSPGGAEGKLFF
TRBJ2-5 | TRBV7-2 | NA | CASSLGGTGERETQYF
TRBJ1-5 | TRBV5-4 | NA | CASSPSGGQPQHF
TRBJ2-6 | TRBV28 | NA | CASTGGGPSGANVLTF
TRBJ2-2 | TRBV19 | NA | CASSMVELTNTGELFF
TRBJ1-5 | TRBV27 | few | CASSPVGTGVPAQHF